The 29 T cell receptor beta chains presented below share a single source sample, sequenced in a study of cytomegalovirus exposure and HLA in healthy donors. PCR amplification relied on 60 Vbeta primers (plus 13 Jbeta primers). The protocol was immunoSEQ multiplex PCR, while the TCRdb copy is restricted to in-frame clones and leaves out a portion. The repertoire holds 100,000 or so clones, with nearly 85% as singletons. The sample comprised PBMCs. These receptors were obtained from a man aged 18 to 30 in good health and CMV-seronegative.

The chain employs TRBV7-9 and TRBJ1-1; D not resolved. CDR3 length: 13 residues. Per the germline V gene, CDR1 is SEHNR and CDR2 is FQNEAQ (reference sequence). V was clipped by 7 bases and J by 1 base, with 10 bases between them. The CDR3 DNA is TGTGCCAGCAACCTACCTGGGAACACTGAAGCTTTCTTT. It translates to CASNLPGNTEAFF.

The J gene is TRBJ1-2, the V gene TRBV27; 7 bases match TRBD1. With 5 bases clipped from V and 4 bases from J, the junction kept 4 bases outside the gene matches. The CDR3 sequence is 13 residues long. Per the germline V gene, CDR1 is MNHEY and CDR2 is SMNVEV (reference sequence). The CDR3 protein is CASSTPGGYGYTF. CDR3 nucleotides: TGTGCCAGCAGTACTCCAGGGGGCTATGGCTACACCTTC.

CDR3 DNA sequence: TGTGCCAGCAGCGTAGCAGTCCGACAGGAATCTAACTATGGCTACACCTTC. It yields the protein CASSVAVRQESNYGYTF. The chain employs TRBV9 and TRBJ1-2; possibly TRBD1 for D (6 bases). The CDR3 runs to 17 residues. Trimming stripped 0 bases from V and 0 bases from J, with 15 bases between. Looked up from germline, CDR1 is SGDLS and CDR2 is YYNGEE.

This sequence joins TRBV6-5 and TRBJ2-5; D is unresolved. Matching the DNA end better, TRBJ2-7 makes the J call doubtful. The CDR3 runs 12 residues. CDR1 and CDR2 from the germline V gene are MNHEY and SVGAGI. The CDR3 reads CASSENSYEQYF. The CDR3 region has the DNA TGTGCCAGCAGTGAGAACTCCTACGAGCAGTACTTC.

This chain links TRBV19 with TRBJ2-5; D possibly corresponds to TRBD1 (6 bases). The DNA end lines up better with TRBJ2-7; the J call may be wrong. Germline V gene data show CDR1 as LNHDA and CDR2 as SQIVND (reference sequence). The CDR3 has 15 amino acids. The CDR3: CASRGTSRSAYEQYF. CDR3 sequence (DNA): TGTGCCAGTAGAGGGACAAGCCGGAGTGCCTACGAGCAGTACTTC.

This chain joins TRBV2 and TRBJ1-1, with D possibly matching TRBD1 (6 bases). Trimming pared 6 bases from V and 1 base from J, leaving 12 bases between. This CDR3 is 14 amino acids long. Germline assignment: CDR1 SNHLY and CDR2 FYNNEI. CDR3 bases: TGTGCCAGCAGAGGACAGTTACCGAACACTGAAGCTTTCTTT. It encodes CASRGQLPNTEAFF.

The chain has TRBV7-2 and TRBJ1-5, with D possibly matching TRBD1 (5 bases). Germline values: CDR1 SGHTA, CDR2 FQGNSA. The CDR3 consists of 14 residues. V lost 4 bases and J lost 6, with 13 bases in between. Here the CDR3 reads CASSSLGGSQPQHF. CDR3 sequence (DNA): TGTGCCAGCAGCTCGCTGGGGGGGAGTCAGCCCCAGCATTTT.

This chain links TRBV28 with TRBJ2-2; TRBD2 agrees at 8 bases. V shed 1 base, J shed 0 bases, and the junction held 1 base outside the gene matches. The CDR3 totals 16 residues. From germline, CDR1 is MDHEN and CDR2 SYDVKM. CDR3 loop: CASSLLAGSNTGELFF. The CDR3 DNA is TGTGCCAGCAGTTTATTAGCGGGGTCGAACACCGGGGAGCTGTTTTTT.

This clone has more than one count but fewer than ten. This rearrangement joins TRBV2 to TRBJ2-7; 7 bases are a match to TRBD2. Germline V lookup: CDR1 SNHLY, CDR2 FYNNEI. This CDR3 is 15 amino acids long. V was clipped by 4 bases and J by 4 bases; unmatched bases: 10. The CDR3 sequence is CASSAPLALRYEQYF. The CDR3 nucleotides read TGTGCCAGCAGTGCCCCACTAGCGTTAAGGTACGAGCAGTACTTC.

The genes are TRBV27 and TRBJ1-2, with 7 bases fitting TRBD1. The CDR3 is 17 residues long. The trim removed 2 bases at V and 1 base at J, leaving 10 bases unmatched. Per germline, CDR1 MNHEY and CDR2 SMNVEV (reference sequence). The CDR3 region has the DNA TGTGCCAGCAGTTTACGGACCCTGGGACAGCATAACTATGGCTACACCTTC. This sequence encodes CASSLRTLGQHNYGYTF.

J is TRBJ1-2 and V is TRBV18, with 7 bases fitting TRBD1. This CDR3 has 14 residues. The germline V gene has CDR1 KGHSH and CDR2 LQKENI. Trimming at V came to 6 bases and at J to 0 bases, leaving 4 bases not matched to a gene. The chain's CDR3 is CASSRGTANYGYTF. DNA for the CDR3: TGTGCCAGCTCTCGAGGGACAGCTAACTATGGCTACACCTTC.

The chain recombines TRBV6-5 with TRBJ2-3; 9 nucleotides match TRBD2. J lost 4 bases, V lost 8 bases, and 10 bases had no gene match. The CDR3 is made up of 15 amino acids. CDR1 and CDR2 from the germline V gene are MNHEY and SVGAGI. The CDR3 coding sequence is TGTGCCAGCCTCCCCGCGGGAGGGTGGGCAGATACGCAGTATTTT. As protein: CASLPAGGWADTQYF.

Comment on this clone: At one boundary the junction diverges from the germline segment, which might be a read error. The rearrangement links TRBV5-1 to TRBJ2-1; D remains ambiguous. Germline V gene sequence: CDR1 SGHRS, CDR2 YFSETQ. The CDR3 consists of 14 residues. The CDR3 here is CASKATSSCNEQFF. The CDR3, as DNA: TGCGCCAGCAAAGCGACCAGCTCCTGCAATGAGCAGTTCTTC.

The rearrangement links TRBV12-5 to TRBJ1-2; 7 nucleotides match TRBD1. CDR1 is LGHNT and CDR2 is FRNRAP in the germline V gene. V shed 0 bases and J 3 bases; nucleotides not matched to a gene: 10. The CDR3 has 17 amino acids. CDR3 residues: CASGLVLRRQGDYGYTF. The CDR3 nucleotides are TGTGCTAGTGGTTTGGTCCTTCGACGACAGGGAGACTATGGCTACACCTTC.

The rearrangement uses TRBV10-3 and TRBJ2-3; 7 nucleotides match TRBD2. V was pared by 3 bases and J by 2 bases, with 5 bases of the junction left unmatched. This CDR3 contains 15 residues. Germline V gene data show CDR1 as ENHRY and CDR2 as SYGVKD. The CDR3 protein is CAISDRLAYTDTQYF. CDR3 nucleotides: TGTGCCATCAGTGACCGACTAGCCTACACAGATACGCAGTATTTT.

The chain has TRBV10-3 and TRBJ1-3; D may be TRBD1 (6 bases). There are 15 residues in the CDR3. Germline CDR1 ENHRY, CDR2 SYGVKD. V lost 7 bases and J lost 1, with 14 bases in between. CDR3 coding DNA: TGTGCCATCACCAGGGACGGGACATCTGGAAACACCATATATTTT. Amino acid sequence: CAITRDGTSGNTIYF.

The chain uses TRBV7-2 and TRBJ2-3, with D possibly matching TRBD2 (5 bases). Trimming pared 2 bases from V and 5 bases from J, leaving 8 bases between. This CDR3 comprises 13 residues. Germline V gives CDR1 SGHTA, CDR2 FQGNSA. CDR3 region: CASSLTGKDTQYF. The DNA of the CDR3 is TGTGCCAGCAGCTTAACGGGAAAAGATACGCAGTATTTT.

This clone occurred once. The V gene is TRBV30, the J gene TRBJ2-7; no firm D call. The CDR3 has 12 residues. Deletions cut 0 bases from V and 6 bases from J, with 9 bases between. Germline V gene lookup returns CDR1 GTSNPN and CDR2 SVGIG (reference sequence). CDR3 in amino acids: CAWSVRHAEQYF. The CDR3 bases are TGTGCCTGGAGTGTCCGACATGCCGAGCAGTACTTC.

V usage is TRBV28 and J usage is TRBJ1-5, with 9 bases aligning to TRBD1. The V gene end was trimmed by 1 base and the J gene end by 7 bases; junction bases not matched to a gene: 14. In germline, CDR1 is MDHEN, CDR2 SYDVKM. CDR3 length: 18 residues. The CDR3 loop reads CASSLSSPLDRGYQPQHF. For the CDR3, the DNA is TGTGCCAGCAGTTTATCCTCGCCTTTGGACAGGGGATACCAGCCCCAGCATTTT.

This clone occurred once. The chain employs TRBV4-3 and TRBJ2-7; 7 positions match TRBD1. The CDR3 runs 15 residues. The V segment lost 0 bases and the J segment 2 bases; nucleotides outside the gene matches: 4. Germline CDR1 and CDR2: LGHNA and YSLEER. The CDR3 reads CASSQDRDSAYEQYF. The CDR3 region has the DNA TGCGCCAGCAGCCAAGATCGGGACAGCGCCTACGAGCAGTACTTC.

This sequence joins TRBV28 and TRBJ1-5, with unresolved D. The CDR3 extends over 17 amino acids. The V end lost 3 bases, the J end lost 0 bases, and 15 bases lay between the germline ends. CDR1 and CDR2 from the germline V gene are MDHEN and SYDVKM. CDR3 protein: CASSFPEAVHSNQPQHF. DNA for the CDR3: TGTGCCAGCAGTTTTCCGGAGGCAGTTCATAGCAATCAGCCCCAGCATTTT.

The rearrangement links TRBV19 to TRBJ2-7; D might be TRBD2 (7 bases). Germline V gene data show CDR1 as LNHDA and CDR2 as SQIVND (reference sequence). The CDR3 is made up of 14 amino acids. The V and J ends lost 4 bases and 9 bases respectively, with 19 bases between them. The CDR3 here is CASSRGGLGGSQYF. The CDR3 region has the DNA TGTGCCAGTAGTAGGGGGGGCCTCGGGGGATCGCAGTACTTC.

The rearrangement uses TRBV27 and TRBJ1-1, with 8 bases lining up with TRBD1. The CDR3 is 15 amino acids. Trimming cost V 6 bases and J 5 bases; bases outside gene matches: 11. Germline values: CDR1 MNHEY, CDR2 SMNVEV (reference sequence). CDR3 residues: CASRSGTGTWTEAFF. In DNA form, the CDR3 reads TGTGCCAGCAGGTCTGGGACAGGCACCTGGACTGAAGCTTTCTTT.

The chain uses TRBV5-1 and TRBJ1-4, with 7 bases aligning to TRBD1. The CDR3 sequence is 15 residues long. Trimming at V came to 4 bases and at J to 8 bases, leaving 11 bases not matched to a gene. The germline CDR1 and CDR2 sequences are SGHRS and YFSETQ. The CDR3 coding sequence is TGCGCCAGCAGCCTTACAGGGGCCGGGGGCGAAAAACTGTTTTTT. It translates to CASSLTGAGGEKLFF.

The chain couples TRBV7-2 to TRBJ1-2; D perhaps matches TRBD1 (5 bases). The CDR3 loop spans 18 amino acids. Trimming removed 2 bases at V and 1 base at J, with 20 bases between. Germline lookup yields CDR1 SGHTA and CDR2 FQGNSA. CDR3 nucleotide sequence: TGTGCCAGCAGCTTATTTGGCCCCCGGCAGGGATTTAACTATGGCTACACCTTC. Translated: CASSLFGPRQGFNYGYTF.

Only one count was recorded for this clone. The genes are TRBV29-1 and TRBJ1-1, with TRBD1 matching 9 bases. Trimming took 5 bases from V and 12 from J; bases not matched to a gene: 13. CDR1 is SQVTM, CDR2 ANQGSEA, per germline. CDR3 length: 13 amino acids. CDR3 in amino acids: CSVPRGQGLDTFF. DNA of the CDR3: TGCAGCGTTCCGAGGGGACAGGGTCTGGATACTTTCTTT.

The chain combines TRBV2 with TRBJ2-1; 7 bases align to TRBD2. Germline CDR1 is SNHLY and CDR2 is FYNNEI. The CDR3 has 16 residues. The junction had 5 bases not matched to a gene; V was cut back by 3 bases and J by 0 bases. CDR3 in DNA: TGTGCCAGCAGTGATATGGGGAGGGGCTCCTACAATGAGCAGTTCTTC. This codes for CASSDMGRGSYNEQFF.

V usage is TRBV28 and J usage is TRBJ2-7, with D perhaps TRBD2 (7 bases). Germline V gives CDR1 MDHEN, CDR2 SYDVKM. The V gene lost 4 bases and the J gene lost 5 bases, with 21 bases spanning the gap. The CDR3 is made up of 16 amino acids. The CDR3 DNA is TGTGCCAGCAGTTCACACCGGGGGAGGGGGATGAACGAGCAGTACTTC. Protein sequence: CASSSHRGRGMNEQYF.

The chain couples TRBV27 to TRBJ1-6; D possibly corresponds to TRBD1 (5 bases). V was pared by 2 bases and J by 0 bases, with 11 bases between. Germline CDR1 and CDR2: MNHEY and SMNVEV (reference sequence). The length of the CDR3 is 17 residues. CDR3 sequence reads: CASSLNARASYNSPLHF. In nucleotides, the CDR3 is TGTGCCAGCAGTTTAAATGCCAGGGCCTCCTATAATTCACCCCTCCACTTT.